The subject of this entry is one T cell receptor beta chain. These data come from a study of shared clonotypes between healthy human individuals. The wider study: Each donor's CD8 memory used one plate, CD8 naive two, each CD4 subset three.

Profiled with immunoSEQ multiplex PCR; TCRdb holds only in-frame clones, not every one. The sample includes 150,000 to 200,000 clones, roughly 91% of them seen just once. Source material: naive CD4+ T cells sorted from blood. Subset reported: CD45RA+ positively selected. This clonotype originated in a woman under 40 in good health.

Here the CDR3 reads CASSLALYGGSNQPQHF. The DNA for the CDR3 is TGTGCCAGCTCTTTGGCCCTTTACGGGGGGAGCAATCAGCCCCAGCATTTT. The rearrangement links TRBV18 to TRBJ1-5; D might be TRBD1 (5 bases). CDR1 KGHSH and CDR2 LQKENI come from the germline V gene. V gave up 6 bases and J gave up 1 base, with 19 bases separating them. The CDR3 runs 17 residues.